Shown below are 9 T cell receptor beta chains from a single sample sequenced in a study of blood T cells in healthy people across ages. Using a J-beta primer mix together with a sample-barcoded 5' primer, a second PCR was run for roughly 7 to 11 cycles. TCRdb redid the calling of the 5' RACE reads with MiXCR, one entry per CDR3 protein. The sample consists of 1.2 million to 1.5 million distinct CDR3 sequences, almost 60% of them appearing once. The source material was blood. Receptors were obtained from a man aged 18 to 35 in good health.

The gene calls are TRBV3-1 and TRBJ2-5; D is unresolved. The germline V gene has CDR1 LGHDT and CDR2 YNNKEL (reference sequence). The CDR3 contains 10 residues. Trimming shortened V by 1 base and J by 10 bases, and 4 bases separated the two germline ends. DNA of the CDR3: TGTGCCAGCAGCCAAGGGGACCAGTACTTC. Residues: CASSQGDQYF.

The rearrangement joins TRBV10-3 to TRBJ2-1, with D uncertain. V lost 2 bases to trimming and J lost 8 bases, with 13 bases between them. The CDR3 loop spans 14 amino acids. In germline, CDR1 is ENHRY, CDR2 SYGVKD. The CDR3: CAISEGQEMDEQFF. The CDR3 coding sequence is TGTGCCATCAGTGAGGGGCAGGAGATGGATGAGCAGTTCTTC.

CDR3 loop: CASSPSGTDNEQFF. CDR3 DNA: TGTGCCAGCAGCCCTAGCGGAACAGACAATGAGCAGTTCTTC. The chain joins TRBV11-2 to TRBJ2-1, with 7 positions matching TRBD2. V was clipped by 5 bases and J by 5 bases; unmatched bases: 6. The CDR3 runs 14 residues. Germline values: CDR1 SGHAT, CDR2 FQNNGV.

This chain joins TRBV29-1 and TRBJ2-4; tentative D call: TRBD1 (6 bases). This CDR3 spans 13 amino acids. The V end was cut by 6 bases, the J end by 8 bases, with 17 bases between. Germline CDR1 and CDR2: SQVTM and ANQGSEA. CDR3 sequence: CSVTPTGSDIQYF. CDR3 nucleotide sequence: TGCAGCGTAACCCCCACAGGGTCCGACATTCAGTACTTC. The entire variable domain, with the rest obtained from reference TRBV29-1 and TRBJ2-4, is as follows: SAVISQKPSRDICQRGTSLTIQCQVDSQVTMMFWYRQQPGQSLTLIATANQGSEATYESGFVIDKFPISRPNLTFSTLTVSNMSPEDSSIYLCSVTPTGSDIQYFGAGTRLSVL.

The rearrangement uses TRBV6-6 and TRBJ1-2, with 7 bases fitting TRBD1. Per the germline V gene, CDR1 is MNHNY and CDR2 is SVGAGI (reference sequence). V lost 2 bases to trimming and J lost 4 bases; unmatched junction nucleotides: 7. CDR3 size: 15 residues. The CDR3 reads CASSYPDRVFYGYTF. The CDR3 coding sequence is TGTGCCAGCAGTTACCCTGACAGGGTCTTCTATGGCTACACCTTC.

The table lists this clonotype with a few counts. J is TRBJ2-1 and V is TRBV20-1; 7 bases line up with TRBD2. Per germline, CDR1 DFQATT and CDR2 SNEGSKA (reference sequence). V gave up 7 bases and J gave up 4 bases; unmatched junction bases: 7. The CDR3 covers 13 residues. DNA of the CDR3: TGCAGTGTAGAGCGGGGAAATTACAATGAGCAGTTCTTC. Translating gives CSVERGNYNEQFF.

CDR3 coding DNA: TGCAGCGTGGAGGAGACAGCTTCCTACGAGCAGTACTTC. This translates into CSVEETASYEQYF. J is TRBJ2-4 and V is TRBV29-1, with D perhaps TRBD1 or TRBD2 (5 bases each). The J call is doubtful: the DNA matches TRBJ2-7 better. Per germline, CDR1 SQVTM and CDR2 ANQGSEA. The CDR3 covers 13 residues.

This clonotype was detected a few times. The V and J genes are TRBV20-1 and TRBJ1-2; D is unclear. V was trimmed by 6 bases and J by 3 bases, leaving 17 bases between them. CDR1 and CDR2 from the germline V gene are DFQATT and SNEGSKA (reference sequence). The CDR3 covers 14 residues. CDR3 sequence reads: CSAPPGRAYYGYTF. The CDR3, as DNA: TGCAGTGCCCCTCCCGGCAGAGCCTACTATGGCTACACCTTC.

V gene TRBV12-3 or TRBV12-4 combines with J gene TRBJ1-4; 7 nucleotides agree with TRBD1. This CDR3 comprises 14 residues. J gave up 7 bases and V 7 bases, and 9 bases lay outside the gene matches. This CDR3 reads CASTTRQGGEKLFF. The CDR3 DNA reads as TGTGCCAGCACCACCCGGCAGGGGGGTGAAAAACTGTTTTTT.